In its sample, the clone carrying this TCR beta chain was seen many times. What it binds is unknown. It was with a sample-barcoded 5' primer and a J-beta primer mix that a second PCR of roughly 7 to 11 cycles was run. TCRdb independently ran MiXCR on the 5' RACE reads; one entry per CDR3 protein. The sample consists of hundreds of thousands of distinct CDR3 sequences, roughly 32% of them appearing once. The CDR3 sequence is 15 residues long. Germline-derived CDR1 and CDR2 are MNHNS and SASEGT. The J segment lost 2 bases and the V segment lost 4 bases, leaving 3 bases of the junction unmatched. These data originate in a study of blood T cells in healthy people across ages. Study-level information: Every two T cells gave about one barcoded beta molecule via template switching. Notes on the study in general: Among long-lived donors, naive CD4+ cells were more numerous and diversity higher than in aged donors.

Approximately 9.6 milliliters of peripheral blood were drawn from each donor into EDTA-treated tubes. Input material: blood. The TCR originated in a woman aged 80 or older in good health. The chain carries TRBV6-1 and TRBJ2-7; 12 bases are a match to TRBD2. In nucleotides, the CDR3 is TGTGCCAGCAGTGGGACTAGCGGGGTCGCCTACGAGCAGTACTTC. Amino acids: CASSGTSGVAYEQYF.